Below are 29 T cell receptor beta chains sequenced from a single sample in a study of cytomegalovirus exposure and HLA in healthy donors. 13 Jbeta primers and 60 Vbeta primers were used for the PCR. The repertoire was sequenced with immunoSEQ multiplex PCR; TCRdb's copy has only in-frame clones and lacks some. The data hold some 110,000 clones, with 83% observed a single time. Sequenced: PBMCs. The receptors were gathered from a man in his late teens or twenties in good health and CMV-seronegative.

The rearrangement joins TRBV5-1 to TRBJ1-3, with 8 bases lining up with TRBD1. With V trimmed by 4 bases and J by 0 bases, 9 bases remained unmatched. Per the germline V gene, CDR1 is SGHRS and CDR2 is YFSETQ. This CDR3 spans 17 amino acids. CDR3 residues: CASSQGQGRNSGNTIYF. The DNA of the CDR3 is TGCGCCAGCAGCCAAGGACAGGGACGGAACTCTGGAAACACCATATATTTT.

A few counts support this clone. The J gene is TRBJ1-4, the V gene TRBV11-2; a possible D gene is TRBD1 (5 bases). V lost 4 bases and J lost 8, with 17 bases in between. The CDR3 extends over 15 amino acids. Per germline, CDR1 SGHAT and CDR2 FQNNGV. CDR3: CASSSGGGGREKLFF. In DNA, the CDR3 is TGTGCCAGCAGCTCGGGGGGAGGTGGTAGAGAAAAACTGTTTTTT.

The V and J genes are TRBV9 and TRBJ1-1, with 9 bases matching TRBD1. CDR3 length: 14 amino acids. J lost 10 bases, V lost 2 bases, and 9 bases had no gene match. The germline CDR1 and CDR2 sequences are SGDLS and YYNGEE. The CDR3 DNA is TGTGCCAGCAGCGTCAGCGGGACAGGGAGTAGAGCTTTCTTT. It yields the protein CASSVSGTGSRAFF. The full variable domain, completed using reference TRBV9 and TRBJ1-1, is DSGVTQTPKHLITATGQRVTLRCSPRSGDLSVYWYQQSLDQGLQFLIQYYNGEERAKGNILERFSAQQFPDLHSELNLSSLELGDSALYFCASSVSGTGSRAFFGQGTRLTVV.

This clone appeared once. The rearrangement links TRBV9 to TRBJ2-1; 8 bases are a match to TRBD2. The germline CDR1 and CDR2 sequences are SGDLS and YYNGEE. The V and J ends lost 2 bases and 4 bases, in that order; junction bases with no gene match: 8. The CDR3 sequence is 16 residues long. The CDR3, as DNA: TGTGCCAGCAGCGTCTCAGCCGGGACTAGGTACAATGAGCAGTTCTTC. It yields the protein CASSVSAGTRYNEQFF.

V is TRBV6-6 and J is TRBJ2-3; 8 nucleotides align to TRBD2. Losses at the gene ends were 5 bases for V and 0 bases for J; bases not matched to a gene: 7. CDR3 length: 16 residues. CDR1 is MNHNY and CDR2 is SVGAGI in the germline V gene (reference sequence). The CDR3 reads CASSADAGGSTDTQYF. CDR3 DNA sequence: TGTGCCAGCAGTGCTGACGCGGGAGGAAGCACAGATACGCAGTATTTT.

V and J are TRBV28 and TRBJ2-4, with 7 bases fitting TRBD2. The germline gives CDR1 MDHEN, CDR2 SYDVKM. The length of the CDR3 is 13 residues. Trimming at V came to 5 bases and at J to 3 bases, leaving 1 base not matched to a gene. The CDR3: CASSPGGKNIQYF. The CDR3 DNA sequence: TGTGCCAGCAGTCCGGGGGGCAAAAACATTCAGTACTTC.

This chain connects TRBV11-2 to TRBJ1-2; TRBD1 is a possible D gene (6 bases). This CDR3 is 13 amino acids long. Trimming stripped 4 bases from V and 6 bases from J, with 12 bases between. Germline values: CDR1 SGHAT, CDR2 FQNNGV. DNA for the CDR3: TGTGCCAGCAGCTCCTCGTCAGGGGATGGCTACACCTTC. Translating gives CASSSSSGDGYTF. The full variable domain, with the rest looked up from reference TRBV11-2 and TRBJ1-2, is EAGVAQSPRYKIIEKRQSVAFWCNPISGHATLYWYQQILGQGPKLLIQFQNNGVVDDSQLPKDRFSAERLKGVDSTLKIQPAKLEDSAVYLCASSSSSGDGYTFGSGTRLTVV.

In this sample, this clone turned up once. The V and J genes are TRBV11-2 and TRBJ1-5; TRBD1 agrees at 8 bases. Germline CDR1 reads SGHAT; CDR2 reads FQNNGV. V shed 2 bases and J 1 base; nucleotides not matched to a gene: 1. The CDR3 runs to 15 residues. This chain's CDR3 is CASSLTGGSNQPQHF. CDR3 bases: TGTGCCAGCAGCTTAACAGGGGGGAGCAATCAGCCCCAGCATTTT.

The V call is TRBV11-2, the J call TRBJ1-3; 8 nucleotides match TRBD1. Germline V gene lookup returns CDR1 SGHAT and CDR2 FQNNGV. V dropped 4 bases and J dropped 0; count of bases not matched to a gene: 11. The CDR3 runs 18 residues. The CDR3 DNA is TGTGCCAGCAGCTACCCTCTAGGGGGACAGGCCTCTGGAAACACCATATATTTT. This encodes CASSYPLGGQASGNTIYF. The full variable domain, completed using reference TRBV11-2 and TRBJ1-3, is EAGVAQSPRYKIIEKRQSVAFWCNPISGHATLYWYQQILGQGPKLLIQFQNNGVVDDSQLPKDRFSAERLKGVDSTLKIQPAKLEDSAVYLCASSYPLGGQASGNTIYFGEGSWLTVV.

The chain links TRBV18 to TRBJ2-5; no definite D call. This CDR3 is built from 12 residues. Germline V lookup: CDR1 KGHSH, CDR2 LQKENI. The ends were cut back, 3 bases at V and 3 bases at J, with 5 bases in the middle. The CDR3 DNA reads TGTGCCAGCTCACCGTCAGAAGAGACCCAGTACTTC. It specifies CASSPSEETQYF.

CDR3 nucleotides: TGTGCCAGCAGTGCAGGACAGTTCTACGAGCAGTACTTC. Its protein is CASSAGQFYEQYF. This chain connects TRBV2 to TRBJ2-7; the D gene is possibly TRBD1 (6 bases). Germline V gene lookup returns CDR1 SNHLY and CDR2 FYNNEI. V was pared by 4 bases and J by 3 bases, with 10 bases between. CDR3 size: 13 residues. Supplemented by reference TRBV2 and TRBJ2-7, the full variable domain reads EPEVTQTPSHQVTQMGQEVILRCVPISNHLYFYWYRQILGQKVEFLVSFYNNEISEKSEIFDDQFSVERPDGSNFTLKIRSTKLEDSAMYFCASSAGQFYEQYFGPGTRLTVT.

For this clone: This sample also contains other DNA sequences that code for the same CDR3. The chain has TRBV7-2 and TRBJ1-5; 8 nucleotides agree with TRBD1. The length of the CDR3 is 14 residues. Losses at the gene ends were 2 bases for V and 6 bases for J; bases not matched to a gene: 3. Germline loops: CDR1 SGHTA, CDR2 FQGNSA. The CDR3 DNA sequence: TGTGCCAGCAGCTTACGGACAGGGACTCAGCCCCAGCATTTT. Translated, it gives CASSLRTGTQPQHF.

This chain links TRBV28 with TRBJ1-5, with D maybe TRBD1 (6 bases). Per the germline V gene, CDR1 is MDHEN and CDR2 is SYDVKM. The CDR3 covers 13 residues. Between the trimmed V and J ends, which lost 3 bases and 6 bases, there was a span of 9 bases. The CDR3 nucleotides are TGTGCCAGCAGTTTGCAGGGGCTTCAGCCCCAGCATTTT. Amino acids: CASSLQGLQPQHF.

V and J are TRBV7-8 and TRBJ2-7; the D gene is possibly TRBD1 (6 bases). The CDR3 consists of 13 residues. Germline-derived CDR1 and CDR2 are SGHVS and FQNEAQ. The V gene lost 2 bases and the J gene lost 5 bases, with 10 bases spanning the gap. Here the CDR3 reads CASSLITGNEQYF. CDR3 in DNA: TGTGCCAGCAGCTTAATTACAGGGAACGAGCAGTACTTC.

The chain carries TRBV5-8 and TRBJ1-1; no definite D call. Trimming took off 7 bases at V and 2 bases at J, with 9 bases between the two ends. The CDR3 has 12 residues. Germline values: CDR1 SGHTS, CDR2 YDEGEE. In nucleotides, the CDR3 is TGTGCCAGCCCGAGGATTAACACTGAAGCTTTCTTT. Its protein product is CASPRINTEAFF.

This chain connects TRBV9 to TRBJ1-4, with unresolved D. Trimming shortened V by 0 bases and J by 4 bases, and 4 bases separated the two germline ends. There are 13 residues in the CDR3. Looked up from germline, CDR1 is SGDLS and CDR2 is YYNGEE. In nucleotides, the CDR3 is TGTGCCAGCAGCGTAGCTAGTAATGAAAAACTGTTTTTT. Protein sequence: CASSVASNEKLFF.

The chain couples TRBV11-2 to TRBJ2-5, with 9 bases matching TRBD1. This CDR3 spans 14 amino acids. In germline, CDR1 is SGHAT, CDR2 FQNNGV. Trimming took 6 bases from V and 2 from J; bases not matched to a gene: 4. The CDR3 nucleotides read TGTGCCAGCAGTTTACAGGGGGCTCAAGAGACCCAGTACTTC. The encoded protein is CASSLQGAQETQYF.

The V and J genes are TRBV28 and TRBJ1-1; 7 bases are a match to TRBD1. J was trimmed by 12 bases and V by 5 bases; bases with no gene match: 6. The CDR3 contains 11 residues. CDR1 MDHEN and CDR2 SYDVKM come from the germline V gene. The chain's CDR3 is CASSTDRHPFF. For the CDR3, the DNA is TGTGCCAGCAGTACGGACAGGCACCCTTTCTTT.

This clone was recorded a few times. This rearrangement joins TRBV27 to TRBJ2-6; D possibly corresponds to TRBD2 (5 bases). The V end lost 6 bases, the J end lost 0 bases, and 15 bases lay between the germline ends. CDR3 length equals 17 residues. CDR1 is MNHEY and CDR2 is SMNVEV in the germline V gene (reference sequence). The CDR3 reads CASSYGRTLSGANVLTF. DNA for the CDR3: TGTGCCAGCAGCTATGGGCGGACTCTCTCTGGGGCCAACGTCCTGACTTTC. Complete variable domain (other parts from reference TRBV27 and TRBJ2-6): EAQVTQNPRYLITVTGKKLTVTCSQNMNHEYMSWYRQDPGLGLRQIYYSMNVEVTDKGDVPEGYKVSRKEKRNFPLILESPSPNQTSLYFCASSYGRTLSGANVLTFGAGSRLTVL.

The rearrangement links TRBV5-4 to TRBJ1-5; D unclear. The V and J ends lost 0 bases and 1 base respectively, with 5 bases between them. There are 14 residues in the CDR3. Germline V gives CDR1 SGHNT, CDR2 YYREEE (reference sequence). CDR3 protein: CASSLGGSNQPQHF. For the CDR3, the DNA is TGTGCCAGCAGCTTGGGAGGGAGCAATCAGCCCCAGCATTTT.

This rearrangement joins TRBV5-1 to TRBJ2-3; 8 bases are a match to TRBD2. V lost 1 base and J lost 6; bases outside the gene matches: 13. Germline values: CDR1 SGHRS, CDR2 YFSETQ. The CDR3 totals 17 residues. CDR3 sequence: CASSLRGGGTSSDTQYF. Written as DNA, the CDR3 is TGCGCCAGCAGCTTGCGGGGGGGCGGGACATCGTCGGATACGCAGTATTTT.

The CDR3 DNA reads TGTGCCAGCAGTGAAAGACAGGACTCTGGAAACACCATATATTTT. It encodes CASSERQDSGNTIYF. The chain couples TRBV6-1 to TRBJ1-3; possible D gene TRBD1, 6 bases. Looked up from germline, CDR1 is MNHNS and CDR2 is SASEGT. This CDR3 has 15 residues. The V end was cut by 2 bases, the J end by 0 bases, with 8 bases between.

The chain carries TRBV4-2 and TRBJ2-1, with 15 bases lining up with TRBD2. V was clipped by 1 base and J by 0 bases; unmatched bases: 4. Germline-derived CDR1 and CDR2 are LGHNA and YNFKEQ. The CDR3 loop spans 19 amino acids. The CDR3 DNA is TGTGCCAGCAGCCAAGGCGGGACTAGCGGGAGGCCCTCCTACAATGAGCAGTTCTTC. This translates into CASSQGGTSGRPSYNEQFF.

CDR3 loop: CASSGDFYGYTF. In DNA, the CDR3 is TGTGCCAGCAGCGGGGACTTCTATGGCTACACCTTC. The rearrangement joins TRBV11-2 to TRBJ1-2; D might be TRBD1 (5 bases). Germline CDR1 reads SGHAT; CDR2 reads FQNNGV. V was shortened by 5 bases and J by 4 bases, with 8 bases between the two germline ends. The CDR3 has 12 amino acids.

This clone showed up just a few times. This chain uses TRBV5-1 with TRBJ1-3, with a weak D call TRBD1 (5 bases). The germline gives CDR1 SGHRS, CDR2 YFSETQ. The CDR3 consists of 15 residues. Trimming stripped 1 base from V and 0 bases from J, with 8 bases between. The CDR3 reads CASSLQQDSGNTIYF. The CDR3 region has the DNA TGCGCCAGCAGCTTGCAACAGGACTCTGGAAACACCATATATTTT.

This chain uses TRBV4-2 with TRBJ2-1; 11 nucleotides line up with TRBD2. Per germline, CDR1 LGHNA and CDR2 YNFKEQ. V gave up 3 bases and J gave up 7 bases; unmatched junction bases: 11. The CDR3 runs 17 residues. CDR3 in amino acids: CASSQSGTSGLLNEQFF. The DNA of the CDR3 is TGTGCCAGCAGCCAGTCCGGGACTAGCGGTTTGTTGAATGAGCAGTTCTTC.

To note about this clone: Mismatch with germline at one junction end may stem from a read error. The chain carries TRBV5-1 and TRBJ1-1, with no clear D. Germline loops: CDR1 SGHRS, CDR2 YFSETQ. CDR3 length: 15 amino acids. The CDR3 loop is CASSFKPLRDTEAFF. CDR3 nucleotides: TGTGCCAGCAGCTTCAAACCCCTGAGGGACACTGAAGCTTTCTTT.

V gene TRBV5-1 combines with J gene TRBJ1-3, with TRBD1 matching over 7 bases. This CDR3 is built from 16 residues. V shed 0 bases, J shed 4 bases, and the junction held 7 bases outside the gene matches. Germline loops: CDR1 SGHRS, CDR2 YFSETQ. The CDR3 loop reads CASSLANRGIGNTIYF. The CDR3 DNA is TGCGCCAGCAGCTTGGCAAACAGGGGCATCGGAAACACCATATATTTT.

The gene calls are TRBV5-1 and TRBJ2-1; 7 nucleotides line up with TRBD1. The CDR3 length is 14 residues. V shed 4 bases and J 3 bases; nucleotides not matched to a gene: 4. The germline V gene has CDR1 SGHRS and CDR2 YFSETQ. The CDR3 sequence is CASSPGQLYNEQFF. The CDR3, as DNA: TGCGCCAGCAGCCCGGGACAGCTCTACAATGAGCAGTTCTTC.